The entry below gives a single T cell receptor beta chain sequence along with its context. Germline loops: CDR1 SGHVS, CDR2 FNYEAQ. The CDR3 contains 16 residues. The V gene end was trimmed by 1 base and the J gene end by 0 bases; junction bases not matched to a gene: 1. The data derive from a study of graft-versus-host responses after intestinal transplantation. Irradiated stimulators labeled with violet dye, about 200,000 in number, were plated with about 200,000 CFSE-labeled responders. The table came from immunoSEQ multiplex PCR; TCRdb's copy has only in-frame clones and leaves some out. The repertoire holds 9,500 to 10,000 clones, more than 25% seen once, with 5% to 8% in the top ten.

The source of this sequence is a human patient who received an intestinal transplant. The source material was alloreactive CD8+ T cells from a mixed lymphocyte reaction culture, sampled before intestinal transplant. Subset defined: CFSE-low proliferating T cells sorted from approximately 6-day pre-transplant mixed lymphocyte reaction (GvH or HvG direction). The chain joins TRBV7-6 to TRBJ2-1; 9 bases align to TRBD2. This CDR3 reads CASSLGSGGSYNEQFF. The CDR3 DNA reads as TGTGCCAGCAGCTTAGGTAGCGGGGGCTCCTACAATGAGCAGTTCTTC. The complete variable domain, with remaining parts taken from reference TRBV7-6 and TRBJ2-1, reads GAGVSQSPRYKVTKRGQDVALRCDPISGHVSLYWYRQALGQGPEFLTYFNYEAQQDKSGLPNDRFSAERPEGSISTLTIQRTEQRDSAMYRCASSLGSGGSYNEQFFGPGTRLTVL.